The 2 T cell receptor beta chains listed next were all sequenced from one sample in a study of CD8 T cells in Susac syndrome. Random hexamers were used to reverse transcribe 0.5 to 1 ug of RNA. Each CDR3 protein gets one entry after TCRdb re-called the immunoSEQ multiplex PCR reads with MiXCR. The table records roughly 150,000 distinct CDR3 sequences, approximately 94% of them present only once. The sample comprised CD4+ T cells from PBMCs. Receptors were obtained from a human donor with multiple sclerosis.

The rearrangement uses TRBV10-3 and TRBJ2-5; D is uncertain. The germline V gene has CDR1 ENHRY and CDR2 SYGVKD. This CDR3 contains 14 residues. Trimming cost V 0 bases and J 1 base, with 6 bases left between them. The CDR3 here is CAISESGSQETQYF. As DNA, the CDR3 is TGTGCCATCAGTGAGTCGGGCAGCCAAGAGACCCAGTACTTC.

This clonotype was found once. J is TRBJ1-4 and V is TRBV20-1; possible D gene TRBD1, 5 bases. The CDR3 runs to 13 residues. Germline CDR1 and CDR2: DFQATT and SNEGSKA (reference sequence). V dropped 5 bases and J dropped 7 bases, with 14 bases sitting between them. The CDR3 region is CSAARGHGEKLFF. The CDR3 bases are TGCAGTGCTGCTAGGGGTCACGGTGAAAAACTGTTTTTT.